This TCR beta chain emerged from a study of OX40 agonist ivuxolimab in advanced cancers. Study outcomes and limitations: The study observed clonal expansion of CD4+ and CD8+ blood T cells by week 6 at 0.1 to 3.0 mg/kg. Normalized expansion of T-cell clones was also low for some nonresponders. CD8+ T cells were the subset that, on average, had more expanded clones than CD4+.

Repertoires were generated with immunoSEQ multiplex PCR, while TCRdb's copy carries only in-frame clones and drops some. Of 100,000 or so clones in the sample, approximately 90% were seen once. The germline V gene encodes CDR1 LNHDA and CDR2 SQIVND (reference sequence). This CDR3 has 14 residues. V lost 1 base to trimming and J lost 4 bases, with 10 bases between them. To note about this clone: The target antigen is unknown.

This TCR was recovered from an adult with an advanced solid tumor such as melanoma, head and neck, liver or kidney cancer. The chain is built from TRBV19 and TRBJ1-1; no clear D gene. The specimen was CD4+ or CD8+ T cells sorted from blood, collected in a trial of the OX40 agonist ivuxolimab. CDR3 sequence reads: CASSIVFGVTEAFF. The CDR3 coding sequence is TGTGCCAGTAGTATAGTTTTCGGGGTCACTGAAGCTTTCTTT.